This T cell receptor beta chain was sequenced during a study of yellow fever vaccine responses in identical twins. Regarding the study as a whole: Convergence reportedly seemed to mark part of the twins' vaccine T cell response, with personalization marking the rest.

MiXCR, applied by TCRdb to the RT-PCR reads, yields one record per CDR3 protein. The table has a few thousand distinct CDR3 sequences, roughly 90% seen once; the top ten hold around 3%. Turning to this clonotype: Its target is not known.

Germline values: CDR1 SGHRS, CDR2 YFSETQ. There are 15 residues in the CDR3. V was shortened by 0 bases and J by 3 bases, with 9 bases between the two germline ends. The specimen was T cells from blood (PBMCs), unsorted or a sorted subset (not recorded which), collected before or after yellow fever vaccination (not recorded which). The TCR sequence derives from a woman under 30 who received the yellow fever vaccine. This chain joins TRBV5-1 and TRBJ2-2; possibly TRBD1 for D (6 bases). The CDR3 DNA sequence: TGCGCCAGCAGCTTGGCGTCAGGGGACACCGGGGAGCTGTTTTTT. Protein: CASSLASGDTGELFF.